The TCR beta chain described here comes from a study of T cell repertoires in cytomegalovirus infection. Study-wide background: CMV infection and matching HLA type were both indicated by public TCR beta signatures.

TCRdb reprocessed the reads with MiXCR, giving one entry per CDR3 protein. The table includes under 300,000 distinct CDR3 sequences, over 15% detected once. The CDR3 is made up of 16 amino acids. The germline gives CDR1 MDHEN, CDR2 SYDVKM. V lost 5 bases and J lost 1; bases outside the gene matches: 9. This clonotype was obtained from a human donor in good health (CMV status not recorded). Some clones in this sample may be carry-over from other donors' samples. Sequencing was performed on CD8+ T cells from PBMCs. The chain links TRBV28 to TRBJ2-7; TRBD1 matches at 9 bases. The CDR3 bases are TGTGCCAGCAGTCCCCTCGGACAGGGGTATTCCTACGAGCAGTACTTC. Translating it yields CASSPLGQGYSYEQYF. Full variable domain (missing parts from reference TRBV28 and TRBJ2-7): DVKVTQSSRYLVKRTGEKVFLECVQDMDHENMFWYRQDPGLGLRLIYFSYDVKMKEKGDIPEGYSVSREKKERFSLILESASTNQTSMYLCASSPLGQGYSYEQYFGPGTRLTVT.